This TCR beta chain stems from a study of blood T cell repertoires in COVID-19. Methods used by the authors: Reference gene primer amplification gave estimated nucleated cell counts. Here immunoSEQ multiplex PCR was the method, and the copy in TCRdb shows in-frame clones only, minus some. V and J calls and clone size follow that table, whereas D and trimming were derived from the DNA. The table includes roughly 56,000 clones, 90% detected once. The junction had 29 bases not matched to a gene; V was cut back by 7 bases and J by 3 bases. Germline assignment: CDR1 LNHDA and CDR2 SQIVND (reference sequence). CDR3 length: 21 residues.

The TCR sequence derives from a man between 60 and 75 years old with active COVID-19. This chain joins TRBV19 and TRBJ2-5; TRBD1 matches 7 bases. Sequenced: peripheral blood. DNA of the CDR3: TGTGCCAGTACCGACTCGCACGGAACAGGGGATTTTCCCAAGTCGAAAGAGACCCAGTACTTC. It is translated as CASTDSHGTGDFPKSKETQYF.